One sample yielded the 5 T cell receptor beta chains listed below, sequenced in a study of blood T cells in healthy people across ages. Through a sample-barcoded 5' primer and a J-beta primer mix, a second PCR was run for roughly 6 to 11 cycles. TCRdb re-called the 5' RACE reads with MiXCR, one entry per CDR3 protein. The sample has roughly 800,000 distinct CDR3 sequences, 55% to 70% seen once. The source material was blood. Receptors originate from a man aged 25 to 40 in good health.

J is TRBJ1-5 and V is TRBV10-1; no definite D call. Germline V gene lookup returns CDR1 WNHNN and CDR2 SYGVQD (reference sequence). V dropped 2 bases and J dropped 4 bases, with 6 bases sitting between them. This CDR3 is built from 13 residues. The CDR3 DNA is TGCGCCAGCAGTGAGAACCAGAATCAGCCCCAGCATTTT. This encodes CASSENQNQPQHF.

This clonotype was observed once. The chain recombines TRBV11-2 with TRBJ2-1; D uncertain. CDR3 length: 13 amino acids. Trimming removed 1 base from V and 9 bases from J, with 10 bases in between. Per the germline V gene, CDR1 is SGHAT and CDR2 is FQNNGV. CDR3 sequence (DNA): TGTGCCAGCAGCTTAGGGGCGACGTCTGAGCAGTTCTTC. This gives the protein CASSLGATSEQFF.

As regards this clonotype: A much larger clone sits a single nucleotide away, making a read error possible. J is TRBJ2-1 and V is TRBV4-3; 11 nucleotides agree with TRBD2. The V and J ends lost 4 bases and 9 bases, in that order; junction bases with no gene match: 14. CDR3 length: 17 residues. Germline V gives CDR1 LGHNA, CDR2 YSLEER. The CDR3 DNA sequence: TGCGCCAGCAGCCGAGATTCCCCTAGCGGGAGGACCGGTGAGCAGTTCTTC. It codes for CASSRDSPSGRTGEQFF.

The chain employs TRBV4-3 and TRBJ2-1; possibly TRBD2 for D (5 bases). The DNA end is a closer match to TRBJ2-7, so the J assignment may be wrong. Germline CDR1 reads LGHNA; CDR2 reads YSLEER. The CDR3 spans 16 residues. The CDR3 loop is CASSQDPRGSYNEQYF. The DNA for the CDR3 is TGCGCCAGCAGCCAAGACCCCCGCGGGTCCTACAATGAGCAGTACTTC.

The genes are TRBV20-1 and TRBJ2-5; the D is unclear. TRBJ2-1 explains the end of the DNA better; the J call may be wrong. From germline, CDR1 is DFQATT and CDR2 SNEGSKA (reference sequence). This CDR3 is 15 amino acids long. CDR3 in amino acids: CSALSNWGGQETQFF. CDR3 DNA sequence: TGCAGTGCCCTTAGTAACTGGGGTGGCCAAGAGACCCAGTTCTTC.